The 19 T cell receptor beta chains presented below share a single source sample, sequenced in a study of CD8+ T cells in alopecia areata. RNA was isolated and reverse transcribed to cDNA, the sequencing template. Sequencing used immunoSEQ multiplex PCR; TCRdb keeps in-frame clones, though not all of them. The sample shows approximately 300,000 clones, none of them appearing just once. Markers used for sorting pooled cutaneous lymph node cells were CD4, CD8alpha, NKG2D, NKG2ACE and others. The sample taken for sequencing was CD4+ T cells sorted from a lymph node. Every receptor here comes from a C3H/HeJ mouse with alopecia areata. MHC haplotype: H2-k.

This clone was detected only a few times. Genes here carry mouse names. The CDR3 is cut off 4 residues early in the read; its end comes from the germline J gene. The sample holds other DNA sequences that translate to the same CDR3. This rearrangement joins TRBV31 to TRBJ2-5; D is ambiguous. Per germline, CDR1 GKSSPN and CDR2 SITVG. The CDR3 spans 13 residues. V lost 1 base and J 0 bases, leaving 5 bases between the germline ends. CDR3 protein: CAWSPINQDTQYF. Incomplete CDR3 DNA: TGTGCCTGGAGTCCTATTAACCAAGAC. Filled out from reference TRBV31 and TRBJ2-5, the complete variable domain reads AQTIHQWPVAEIKAVGSPLSLGCTIKGKSSPNLYWYWQATGGTLQQLFYSITVGQVESVVQLNLSASRPKDDQFILSTEKLLLSHSGFYLCAWSPINQDTQYFGPGTRLLVL.

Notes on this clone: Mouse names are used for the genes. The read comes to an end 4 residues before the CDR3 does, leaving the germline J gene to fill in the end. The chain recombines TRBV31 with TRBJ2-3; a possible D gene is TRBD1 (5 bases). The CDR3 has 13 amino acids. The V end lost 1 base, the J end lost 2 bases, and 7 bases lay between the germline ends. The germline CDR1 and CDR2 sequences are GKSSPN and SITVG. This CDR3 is CAWSPTVAETLYF. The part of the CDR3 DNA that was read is TGTGCCTGGAGTCCGACAGTTGCAGAA.

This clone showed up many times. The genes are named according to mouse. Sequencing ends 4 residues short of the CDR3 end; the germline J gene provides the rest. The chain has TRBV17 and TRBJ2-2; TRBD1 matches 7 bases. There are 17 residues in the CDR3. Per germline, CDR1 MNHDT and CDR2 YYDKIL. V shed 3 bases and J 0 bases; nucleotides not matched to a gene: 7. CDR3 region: CASSSPFGTANTGQLYF. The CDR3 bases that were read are TGTGCTAGCAGTAGCCCCTTCGGGACAGCAAACACCGGG.

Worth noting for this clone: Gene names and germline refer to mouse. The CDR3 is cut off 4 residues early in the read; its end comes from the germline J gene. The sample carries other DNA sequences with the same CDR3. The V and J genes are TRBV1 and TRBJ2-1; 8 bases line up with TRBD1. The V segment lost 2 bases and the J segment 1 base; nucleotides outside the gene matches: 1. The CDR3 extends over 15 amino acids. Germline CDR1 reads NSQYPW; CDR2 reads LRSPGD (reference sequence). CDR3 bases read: TGCACCTGCAGTGCAAGACAGGGGAACTATGCT. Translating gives CTCSARQGNYA. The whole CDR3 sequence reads CTCSARQGNYAEQFF.

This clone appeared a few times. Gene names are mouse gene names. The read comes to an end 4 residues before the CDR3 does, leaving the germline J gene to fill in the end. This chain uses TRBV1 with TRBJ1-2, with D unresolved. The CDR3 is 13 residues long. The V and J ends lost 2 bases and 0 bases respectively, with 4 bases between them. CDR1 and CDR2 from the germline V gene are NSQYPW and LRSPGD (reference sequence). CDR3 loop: CTCSAFANSDYTF. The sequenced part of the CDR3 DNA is TGCACCTGCAGTGCATTTGCAAACTCC.

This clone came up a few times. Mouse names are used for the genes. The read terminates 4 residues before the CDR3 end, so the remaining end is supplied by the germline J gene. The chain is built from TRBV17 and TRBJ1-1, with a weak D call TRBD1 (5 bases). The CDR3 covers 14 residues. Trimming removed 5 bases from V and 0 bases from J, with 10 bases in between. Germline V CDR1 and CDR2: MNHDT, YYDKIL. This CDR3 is CASSGRGENTEVFF. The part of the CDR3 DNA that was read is TGTGCTAGCAGTGGAAGGGGAGAGAACACA.

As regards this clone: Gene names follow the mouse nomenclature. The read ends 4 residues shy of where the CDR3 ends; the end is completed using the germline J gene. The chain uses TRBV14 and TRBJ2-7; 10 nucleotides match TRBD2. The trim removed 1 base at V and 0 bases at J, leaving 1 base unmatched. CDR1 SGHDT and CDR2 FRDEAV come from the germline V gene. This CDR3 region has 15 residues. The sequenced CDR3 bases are TGTGCCAGCAGTTTCCTGGGGGGGCGCTCCTAT. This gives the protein CASSFLGGRSY. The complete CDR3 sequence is CASSFLGGRSYEQYF. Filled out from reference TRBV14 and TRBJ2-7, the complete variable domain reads EAGVTQSPRYAVLQEGQAVSFWCDPISGHDTLYWYQQPRDQGPQLLVYFRDEAVIDNSQLPSDRFSAVRPKGTNSTLKIQSAKQGDTATYLCASSFLGGRSYEQYFGPGTRLTVL.

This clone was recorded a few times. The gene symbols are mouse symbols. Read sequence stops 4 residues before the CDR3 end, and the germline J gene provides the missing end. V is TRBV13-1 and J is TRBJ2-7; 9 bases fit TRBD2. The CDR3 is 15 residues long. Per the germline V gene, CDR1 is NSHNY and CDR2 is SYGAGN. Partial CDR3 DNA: TGTGCCAGCAGTGATGCGCCTGGGGGGGGGTAT. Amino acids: CASSDAPGGGY. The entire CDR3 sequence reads CASSDAPGGGYEQYF.

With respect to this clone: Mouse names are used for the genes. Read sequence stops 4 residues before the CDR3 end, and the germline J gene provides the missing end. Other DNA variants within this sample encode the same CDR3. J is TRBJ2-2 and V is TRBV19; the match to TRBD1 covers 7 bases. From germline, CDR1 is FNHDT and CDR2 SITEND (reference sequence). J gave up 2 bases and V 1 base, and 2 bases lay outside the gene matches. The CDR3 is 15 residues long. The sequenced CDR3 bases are TGTGCCAGCAGTATACCGGGACAGAACACCGGG. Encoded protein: CASSIPGQNTG. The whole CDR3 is CASSIPGQNTGQLYF. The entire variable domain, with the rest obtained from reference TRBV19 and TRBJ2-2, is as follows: GGIITQTPKFLIGQEGQKLTLKCQQNFNHDTMYWYRQDSGKGLRLIYYSITENDLQKGDLSEGYDASREKKSSFSLTVTSAQKNEMAVFLCASSIPGQNTGQLYFGEGSKLTVL.

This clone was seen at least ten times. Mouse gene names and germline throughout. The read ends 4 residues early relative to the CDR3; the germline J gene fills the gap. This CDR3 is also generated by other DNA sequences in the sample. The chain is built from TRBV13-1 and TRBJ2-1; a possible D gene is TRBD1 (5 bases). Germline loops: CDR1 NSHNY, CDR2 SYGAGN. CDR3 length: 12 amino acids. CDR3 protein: CASSDAGAEQFF. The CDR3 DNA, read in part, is TGTGCCAGCAGTGATGCAGGGGCT.

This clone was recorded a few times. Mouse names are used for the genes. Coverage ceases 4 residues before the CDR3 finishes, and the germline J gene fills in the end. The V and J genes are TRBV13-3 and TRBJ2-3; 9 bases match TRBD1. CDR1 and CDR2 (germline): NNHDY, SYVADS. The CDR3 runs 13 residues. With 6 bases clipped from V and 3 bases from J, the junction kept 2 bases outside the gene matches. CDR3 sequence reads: CASIGQGAETLYF. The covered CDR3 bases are TGTGCCAGCATTGGACAGGGGGCAGAA.

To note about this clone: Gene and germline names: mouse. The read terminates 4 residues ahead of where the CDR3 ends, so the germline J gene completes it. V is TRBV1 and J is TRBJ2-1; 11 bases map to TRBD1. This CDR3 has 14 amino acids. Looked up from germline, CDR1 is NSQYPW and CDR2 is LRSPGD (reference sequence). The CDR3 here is CTCSAWTGGAEQFF. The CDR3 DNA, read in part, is TGCACCTGCAGTGCGTGGACAGGGGGCGCT.

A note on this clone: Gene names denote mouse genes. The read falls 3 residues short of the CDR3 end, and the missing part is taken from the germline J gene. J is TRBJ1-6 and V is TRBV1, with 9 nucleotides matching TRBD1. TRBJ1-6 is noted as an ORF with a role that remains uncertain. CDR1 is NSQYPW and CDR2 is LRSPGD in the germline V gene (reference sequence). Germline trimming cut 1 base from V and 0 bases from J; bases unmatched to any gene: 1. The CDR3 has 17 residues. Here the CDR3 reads CTCSAGTGDSYNSPLYF. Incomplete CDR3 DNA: TGCACCTGCAGTGCAGGGACAGGGGATTCCTATAATTCGCCC.

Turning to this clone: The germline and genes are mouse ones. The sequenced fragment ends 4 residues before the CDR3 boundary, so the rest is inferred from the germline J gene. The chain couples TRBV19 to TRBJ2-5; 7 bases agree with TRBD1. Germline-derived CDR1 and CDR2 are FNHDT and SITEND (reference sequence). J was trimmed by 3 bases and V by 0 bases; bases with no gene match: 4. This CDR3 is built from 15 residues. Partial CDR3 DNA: TGTGCCAGCAGTATAGAAGGCAGGGGGCAAGAC. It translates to CASSIEGRGQD. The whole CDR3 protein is CASSIEGRGQDTQYF. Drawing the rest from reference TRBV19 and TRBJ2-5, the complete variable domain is GGIITQTPKFLIGQEGQKLTLKCQQNFNHDTMYWYRQDSGKGLRLIYYSITENDLQKGDLSEGYDASREKKSSFSLTVTSAQKNEMAVFLCASSIEGRGQDTQYFGPGTRLLVL.

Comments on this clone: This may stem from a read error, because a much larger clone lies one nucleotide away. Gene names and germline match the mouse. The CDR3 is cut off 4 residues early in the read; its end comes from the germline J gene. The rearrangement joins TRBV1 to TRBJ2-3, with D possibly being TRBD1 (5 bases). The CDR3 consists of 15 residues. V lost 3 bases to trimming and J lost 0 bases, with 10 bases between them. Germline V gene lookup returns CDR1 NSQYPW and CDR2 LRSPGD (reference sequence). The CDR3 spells CTCSARTPSAETLYF. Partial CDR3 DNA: TGCACCTGCAGTGCCCGGACACCTAGTGCAGAA. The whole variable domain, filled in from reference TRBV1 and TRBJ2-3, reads VTLLEQNPRWRLVPRGQAVNLRCILKNSQYPWMSWYQQDLQKQLQWLFTLRSPGDKEVKSLPGADYLATRVTDTELRLQVANMSQGRTLYCTCSARTPSAETLYFGSGTRLTVL.

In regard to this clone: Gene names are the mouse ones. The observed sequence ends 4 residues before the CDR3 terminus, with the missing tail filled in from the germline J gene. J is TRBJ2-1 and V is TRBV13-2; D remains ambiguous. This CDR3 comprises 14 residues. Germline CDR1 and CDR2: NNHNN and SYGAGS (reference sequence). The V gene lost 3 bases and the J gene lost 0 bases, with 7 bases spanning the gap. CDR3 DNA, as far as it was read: TGTGCCAGCGGTGCTGGATATAACTATGCT. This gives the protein CASGAGYNYA. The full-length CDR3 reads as CASGAGYNYAEQFF.

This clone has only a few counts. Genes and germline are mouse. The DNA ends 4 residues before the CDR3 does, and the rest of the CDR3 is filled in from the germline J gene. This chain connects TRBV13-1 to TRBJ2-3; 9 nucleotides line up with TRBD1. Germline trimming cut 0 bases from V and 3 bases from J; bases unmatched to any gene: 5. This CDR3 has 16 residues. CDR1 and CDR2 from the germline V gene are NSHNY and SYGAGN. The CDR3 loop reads CASSDGTGERAETLYF. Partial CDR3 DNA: TGTGCCAGCAGTGATGGGACAGGGGAGAGGGCAGAA.

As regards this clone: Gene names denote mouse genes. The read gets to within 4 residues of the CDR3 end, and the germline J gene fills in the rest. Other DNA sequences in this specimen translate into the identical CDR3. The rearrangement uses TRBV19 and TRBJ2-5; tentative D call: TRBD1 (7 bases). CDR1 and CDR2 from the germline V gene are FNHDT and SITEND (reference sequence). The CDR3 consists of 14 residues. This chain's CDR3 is CASSIRQGGDTQYF. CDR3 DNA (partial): TGTGCCAGCAGTATACGGCAGGGGGGAGAC.

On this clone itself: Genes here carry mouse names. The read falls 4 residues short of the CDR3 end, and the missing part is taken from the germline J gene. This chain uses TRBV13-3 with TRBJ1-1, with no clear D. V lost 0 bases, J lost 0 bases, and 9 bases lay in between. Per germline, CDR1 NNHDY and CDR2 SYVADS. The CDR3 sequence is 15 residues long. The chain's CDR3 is CASSDAKVANTEVFF. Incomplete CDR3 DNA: TGTGCCAGCAGTGATGCAAAGGTCGCAAACACA.